Here is one TCR beta chain with its context. This entry comes from a study of cytomegalovirus exposure and HLA in healthy donors. Data came from immunoSEQ multiplex PCR; TCRdb stores just in-frame clones and leaves some out. The table has some 150,000 clones, approximately 91% seen once. The CDR3 sequence is 14 residues long. The germline gives CDR1 SNHLY, CDR2 FYNNEI. Trimming stripped 5 bases from V and 0 bases from J, with 10 bases between. This TCR was recovered from a man aged 18 to 30 in good health and CMV-seronegative. The sequenced sample was PBMCs. The chain couples TRBV2 to TRBJ1-1, with a weak D call TRBD1 (5 bases). The DNA of the CDR3 is TGTGCCAGCAGTCCCCGGGGGATGAACACTGAAGCTTTCTTT. Translated, it gives CASSPRGMNTEAFF. Based on the CDR3 plus reference TRBV2 and TRBJ1-1, the full variable domain is EPEVTQTPSHQVTQMGQEVILRCVPISNHLYFYWYRQILGQKVEFLVSFYNNEISEKSEIFDDQFSVERPDGSNFTLKIRSTKLEDSAMYFCASSPRGMNTEAFFGQGTRLTVV.